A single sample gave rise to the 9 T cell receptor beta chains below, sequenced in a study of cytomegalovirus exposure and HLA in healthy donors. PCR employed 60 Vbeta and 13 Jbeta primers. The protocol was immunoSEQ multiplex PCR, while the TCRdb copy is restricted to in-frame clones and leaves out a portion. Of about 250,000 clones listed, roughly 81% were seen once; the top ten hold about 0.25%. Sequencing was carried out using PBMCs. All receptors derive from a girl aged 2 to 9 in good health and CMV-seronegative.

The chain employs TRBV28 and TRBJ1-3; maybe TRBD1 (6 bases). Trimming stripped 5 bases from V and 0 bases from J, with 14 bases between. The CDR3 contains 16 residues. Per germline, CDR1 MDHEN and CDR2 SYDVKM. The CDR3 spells CASSPGQFISGNTIYF. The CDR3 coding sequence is TGTGCCAGCAGTCCTGGACAGTTTATCTCTGGAAACACCATATATTTT.

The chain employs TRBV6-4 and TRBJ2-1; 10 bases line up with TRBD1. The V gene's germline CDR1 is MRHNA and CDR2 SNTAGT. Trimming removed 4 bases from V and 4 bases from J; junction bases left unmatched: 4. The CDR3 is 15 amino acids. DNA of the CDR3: TGTGCCAGCAGTGTAGGGGACAGGGGATACAATGAGCAGTTCTTC. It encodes CASSVGDRGYNEQFF.

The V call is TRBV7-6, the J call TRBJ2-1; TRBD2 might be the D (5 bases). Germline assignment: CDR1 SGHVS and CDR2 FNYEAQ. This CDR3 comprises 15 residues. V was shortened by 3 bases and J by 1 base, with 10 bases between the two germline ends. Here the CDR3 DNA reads TGTGCCAGCAGCTTTGGCCGGAGGTCCTACAATGAGCAGTTCTTC. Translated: CASSFGRRSYNEQFF.

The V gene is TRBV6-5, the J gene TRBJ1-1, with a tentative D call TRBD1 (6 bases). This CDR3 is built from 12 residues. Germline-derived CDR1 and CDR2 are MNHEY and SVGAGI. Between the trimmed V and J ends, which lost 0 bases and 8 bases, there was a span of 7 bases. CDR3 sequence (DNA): TGTGCCAGCAGTTACTCGACAGGAGAAGCTTTCTTT. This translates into CASSYSTGEAFF.

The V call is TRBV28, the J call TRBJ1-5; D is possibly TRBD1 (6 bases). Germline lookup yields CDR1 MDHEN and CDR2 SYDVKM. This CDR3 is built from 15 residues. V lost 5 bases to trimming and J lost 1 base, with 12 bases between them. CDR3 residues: CASSTLQGSNQPQHF. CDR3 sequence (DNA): TGTGCCAGCAGTACCCTACAGGGAAGCAATCAGCCCCAGCATTTT.

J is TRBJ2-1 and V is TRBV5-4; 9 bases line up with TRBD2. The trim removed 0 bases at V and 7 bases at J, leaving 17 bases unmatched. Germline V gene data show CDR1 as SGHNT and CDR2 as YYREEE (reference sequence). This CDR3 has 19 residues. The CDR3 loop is CASSLDDSWRGGLMNEQFF. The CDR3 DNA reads TGTGCCAGCAGCTTGGATGACTCGTGGCGGGGGGGCCTTATGAATGAGCAGTTCTTC.

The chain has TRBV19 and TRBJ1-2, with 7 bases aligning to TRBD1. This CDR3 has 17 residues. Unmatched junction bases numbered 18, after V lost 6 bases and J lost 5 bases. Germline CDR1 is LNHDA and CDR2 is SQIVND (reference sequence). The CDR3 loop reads CASSRTGQAPSRYGYTF. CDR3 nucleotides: TGTGCCAGTAGCCGGACAGGACAGGCCCCATCTAGGTATGGCTACACCTTC. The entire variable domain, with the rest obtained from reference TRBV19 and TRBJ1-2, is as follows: DGGITQSPKYLFRKEGQNVTLSCEQNLNHDAMYWYRQDPGQGLRLIYYSQIVNDFQKGDIAEGYSVSREKKESFPLTVTSAQKNPTAFYLCASSRTGQAPSRYGYTFGSGTRLTVV.

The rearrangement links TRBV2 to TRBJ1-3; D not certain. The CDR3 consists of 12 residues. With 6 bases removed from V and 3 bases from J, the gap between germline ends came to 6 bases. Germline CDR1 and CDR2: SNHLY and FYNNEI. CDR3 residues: CASRGNGNTIYF. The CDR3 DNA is TGTGCCAGCAGGGGCAATGGAAACACCATATATTTT.

CDR3 region: CAISESHSGRAQDTQYF. The CDR3 nucleotides are TGTGCCATCAGTGAGTCACATAGCGGGAGGGCCCAAGATACGCAGTATTTT. The chain couples TRBV10-3 to TRBJ2-3; 11 bases are a match to TRBD2. The V gene end was trimmed by 0 bases and the J gene end by 5 bases; junction bases not matched to a gene: 7. The CDR3 consists of 17 residues. Germline CDR1 and CDR2: ENHRY and SYGVKD.